These 29 T cell receptor beta chains share one sample of origin, sequenced in a study of regulatory T cells in long-lasting Graves disease. With iRepertoire HTBI primers and Arm-PCR of CDR3 regions, TCR beta libraries were built. TCRdb reanalysed the multiplex PCR reads using MiXCR and keeps one entry per CDR3 protein. Among about 470,000 distinct CDR3 sequences listed, 20% were seen once. This sample's time point: persistent/refractory GD, antithyroid drugs over 5 years with positive TRAb. The authors made the TCR library using RNA they extracted from PBMCs. The material sequenced was peripheral blood mononuclear cells (PBMCs), taken when the disease was refractory, from a patient treated with antithyroid drugs. The receptors were sampled from a female donor with Graves disease.

This chain links TRBV7-2 with TRBJ1-1; maybe TRBD1 (6 bases). This CDR3 spans 12 amino acids. Trimming removed 7 bases at V and 10 bases at J, with 16 bases between. Germline CDR1 is SGHTA and CDR2 is FQGNSA. This CDR3 reads CASTFAGGGAFF. The CDR3 DNA is TGTGCCAGCACCTTCGCGGGGGGCGGAGCTTTCTTT.

The chain carries TRBV28 and TRBJ2-7, with D unresolved. Trimming removed 9 bases from V and 0 bases from J, with 12 bases in between. CDR3 length equals 13 residues. The germline V gene has CDR1 MDHEN and CDR2 SYDVKM. This CDR3 reads CASLGASSYEQYF. The DNA for the CDR3 is TGTGCCAGTCTAGGTGCAAGCTCCTACGAGCAGTACTTC.

This chain links TRBV4-2 with TRBJ2-2; D gene uncertain. Per the germline V gene, CDR1 is LGHNA and CDR2 is YNFKEQ. The CDR3 runs 14 residues. The V gene lost 0 bases and the J gene lost 5 bases, with 7 bases spanning the gap. DNA for the CDR3: TGTGCCAGCAGCCAAGAAAGCAGAACCGGGGAGCTGTTTTTT. It is translated as CASSQESRTGELFF.

This clonotype occurred a few times. J is TRBJ2-7 and V is TRBV27, with D perhaps TRBD1 (6 bases). Trimming took 0 bases from V and 5 from J, leaving 14 bases between them. CDR3 length: 15 amino acids. CDR1 and CDR2 (germline): MNHEY, SMNVEV (reference sequence). The CDR3 sequence: CASSLSVRQEDEQYF. The CDR3 coding sequence is TGTGCCAGCAGTTTATCTGTCCGACAGGAGGACGAGCAGTACTTC.

The chain has TRBV5-6 and TRBJ2-6; 8 bases map to TRBD1. The CDR3 sequence is 19 residues long. The junction had 14 bases not matched to a gene; V was cut back by 3 bases and J by 3 bases. Germline CDR1 is SGHDT and CDR2 is YYEEEE. The CDR3 sequence: CASSSTTGESLGGANVLTF. The CDR3 nucleotides are TGTGCCAGCAGCTCGACGACAGGGGAGAGTCTTGGTGGGGCCAACGTCCTGACTTTC.

The CDR3 DNA reads as TGTGCCAGCAGTGTCGTGGATCTATACGAGCAGTACTTC. Amino acids: CASSVVDLYEQYF. The J gene is TRBJ2-7, the V gene TRBV6-2 or TRBV6-3; no clear D gene. The V end lost 5 bases, the J end lost 4 bases, and 12 bases lay between the germline ends. Germline CDR1 is MNHEY and CDR2 is SVGEGT. This CDR3 has 13 amino acids.

The V and J genes are TRBV20-1 and TRBJ2-7; D possibly corresponds to TRBD2 (5 bases). V was shortened by 1 base and J by 5 bases, with 15 bases between the two germline ends. CDR1 is DFQATT and CDR2 is SNEGSKA in the germline V gene (reference sequence). CDR3 size: 14 residues. This CDR3 is CSARGETTSDEQYF. The CDR3 bases are TGCAGTGCTAGAGGAGAGACTACTTCTGACGAGCAGTACTTC.

Relative to its sample, this clonotype is medium-sized (0.01 to 0.1%). This chain joins TRBV6-1 and TRBJ1-6, with 7 bases aligning to TRBD1. J was trimmed by 6 bases and V by 7 bases; bases with no gene match: 6. The CDR3 sequence is 14 residues long. From germline, CDR1 is MNHNS and CDR2 SASEGT. The CDR3, as DNA: TGTGCCAGCAACCGGGACAGCGCTAATTCACCCCTCCACTTT. This sequence encodes CASNRDSANSPLHF.

This clonotype was detected once. This chain links TRBV27 with TRBJ2-7; D gene unclear. With 3 bases removed from V and 2 bases from J, the gap between germline ends came to 14 bases. The CDR3 consists of 15 residues. Germline values: CDR1 MNHEY, CDR2 SMNVEV (reference sequence). The CDR3 region is CASSFGVTPTYEQYF. CDR3 nucleotides: TGTGCCAGCAGTTTCGGTGTGACTCCCACCTACGAGCAGTACTTC.

This clonotype was detected ten times or more. The chain carries TRBV29-1 and TRBJ2-5, with 8 bases matching TRBD1. The CDR3 loop spans 15 amino acids. Germline V gives CDR1 SQVTM, CDR2 ANQGSEA. Germline trimming cut 6 bases from V and 0 bases from J; bases unmatched to any gene: 9. The CDR3 loop reads CSVGTGDSYQETQYF. CDR3 sequence (DNA): TGCAGCGTAGGGACAGGAGACTCGTACCAAGAGACCCAGTACTTC.

This rearrangement joins TRBV2 to TRBJ1-1; D not resolved. V shed 8 bases and J shed 0 bases, with 7 bases lying between them. The CDR3 spans 12 residues. Germline-derived CDR1 and CDR2 are SNHLY and FYNNEI. CDR3: CASGKLNTEAFF. CDR3 nucleotides: TGTGCCAGCGGAAAACTGAACACTGAAGCTTTCTTT.

This clonotype was seen many times. V usage is TRBV6-1 and J usage is TRBJ1-4, with 10 positions matching TRBD1. J gave up 4 bases and V 4 bases, and 6 bases lay outside the gene matches. Germline lookup yields CDR1 MNHNS and CDR2 SASEGT. The CDR3 has 16 amino acids. DNA of the CDR3: TGTGCCAGCAGTGGGCGACAGGGGGCTGATAATGAAAAACTGTTTTTT. Translating gives CASSGRQGADNEKLFF.

This clonotype turned up a few times. V gene TRBV19 combines with J gene TRBJ1-1; D possibly corresponds to TRBD1 (5 bases). The germline V gene has CDR1 LNHDA and CDR2 SQIVND (reference sequence). Deletions cut 5 bases from V and 3 bases from J, with 19 bases between. The CDR3 is 16 residues long. Here the CDR3 reads CASSRGSGAPHTEAFF. CDR3 coding DNA: TGTGCCAGTAGTCGGGGGTCCGGGGCCCCCCACACTGAAGCTTTCTTT.

This chain connects TRBV9 to TRBJ2-7; 7 positions agree with TRBD2. V lost 0 bases, J lost 6 bases, and 12 bases stayed unmatched. CDR3 size: 16 residues. Germline CDR1 and CDR2: SGDLS and YYNGEE. DNA of the CDR3: TGTGCCAGCAGCGTAGAGGGGAGGGCCGAATACGTCGAGCAGTACTTC. Residues: CASSVEGRAEYVEQYF.

Many counts were recorded for this clonotype. CDR3 sequence reads: CASSLAGGPQYEQYF. CDR3 DNA sequence: TGTGCCAGCAGCTTAGCGGGAGGGCCACAGTACGAGCAGTACTTC. J is TRBJ2-7 and V is TRBV7-2, with 7 nucleotides matching TRBD2. The J segment lost 4 bases and the V segment lost 0 bases, leaving 6 bases of the junction unmatched. The CDR3 runs 15 residues. In germline, CDR1 is SGHTA, CDR2 FQGNSA.

With regard to this clonotype: This may be a read error, as it is one base from a much larger clone. The chain couples TRBV11-2 to TRBJ1-1; D gene uncertain. Germline CDR1 is SGHAT and CDR2 is FQNNGV. CDR3 length equals 13 residues. Trimming removed 0 bases at V and 8 bases at J, with 10 bases between. CDR3 amino acids: CASSLDRYDEAFF. The CDR3 DNA reads as TGTGCCAGCAGCTTAGATCGGTACGACGAAGCTTTCTTT.

This clonotype appeared a few times. This clone may be a read error of a much larger clone one base away. The chain joins TRBV28 to TRBJ1-1, with D possibly being TRBD1 (6 bases). The CDR3 is 15 amino acids. Germline CDR1 MDHEN, CDR2 SYDVKM. Trimming removed 8 bases at V and 0 bases at J, with 16 bases between. This CDR3 reads CASGLQGLVNTEAFF. The CDR3, as DNA: TGTGCCAGCGGCCTACAGGGTTTGGTGAACACTGAAGCTTTCTTT.

This clonotype was seen at least ten times. The chain links TRBV5-1 to TRBJ2-7; D ambiguous. Between the trimmed V and J ends, which lost 5 bases and 3 bases, there was a span of 12 bases. The CDR3 contains 13 residues. Germline CDR1 reads SGHRS; CDR2 reads YFSETQ. This chain's CDR3 is CASREGQDYEQYF. The DNA of the CDR3 is TGCGCCAGCAGAGAAGGGCAGGACTACGAGCAGTACTTC.

CDR3 residues: CASSVPPQGTGPRNIQYF. The DNA of the CDR3 is TGTGCCAGCAGTGTCCCTCCTCAGGGGACAGGGCCTAGAAACATTCAGTACTTC. The chain uses TRBV25-1 and TRBJ2-4; TRBD1 agrees at 9 bases. Germline V lookup: CDR1 MGHDK, CDR2 SYGVNS. Trimming at V came to 4 bases and at J to 6 bases, leaving 16 bases not matched to a gene. The CDR3 contains 18 residues.

In this sample, this clonotype turned up a few times. The chain carries TRBV19 and TRBJ1-5; 11 bases match TRBD1. The CDR3 loop spans 16 amino acids. The V gene end was trimmed by 5 bases and the J gene end by 6 bases; junction bases not matched to a gene: 9. Germline CDR1 is LNHDA and CDR2 is SQIVND (reference sequence). This CDR3 is CASSVTGTGGIQPQHF. The CDR3 DNA follows: TGTGCCAGTAGTGTTACCGGGACAGGGGGTATTCAGCCCCAGCATTTT.

V usage is TRBV30 and J usage is TRBJ2-4; a possible D gene is TRBD1 (6 bases). Between the trimmed V and J ends, which lost 0 bases and 1 base, there was a span of 10 bases. The CDR3 runs 15 residues. CDR1 and CDR2 (germline): GTSNPN, SVGIG (reference sequence). The CDR3 here is CAWSVPGAAKNIQYF. As DNA, the CDR3 is TGTGCCTGGAGTGTACCAGGGGCGGCCAAAAACATTCAGTACTTC.

In its sample, this clonotype was seen many times. One end of the junction fails to match germline, which may point to a read error. V usage is TRBV9 and J usage is TRBJ2-2; no clear D. Germline V lookup: CDR1 SGDLS, CDR2 YYNGEE. CDR3 length: 13 amino acids. The CDR3 DNA is TGTGCCAGCAGTGTAGTGGGAACCGGGGAGCTGTTTTTT. This encodes CASSVVGTGELFF.

This clonotype was detected many times. CDR3: CASSLRVDGRGAEAFF. DNA of the CDR3: TGTGCCAGCAGCTTAAGGGTAGACGGCCGGGGAGCTGAAGCTTTCTTT. The chain combines TRBV11-2 with TRBJ1-1; D is unclear. The V gene lost 2 bases and the J gene lost 6 bases, with 19 bases spanning the gap. The germline gives CDR1 SGHAT, CDR2 FQNNGV. The CDR3 has 16 amino acids.

The chain uses TRBV19 and TRBJ2-7; D not resolved. The length of the CDR3 is 15 residues. V was shortened by 1 base and J by 3 bases, with 13 bases between the two germline ends. Germline V gives CDR1 LNHDA, CDR2 SQIVND (reference sequence). This chain's CDR3 is CASSIAFSNDYEQYF. CDR3 DNA sequence: TGTGCCAGTAGTATAGCCTTCAGTAATGACTACGAGCAGTACTTC.

As to this clonotype: A read error may explain this, as a much larger clone is one base away. This chain connects TRBV11-2 to TRBJ2-2; TRBD2 agrees at 7 bases. Looked up from germline, CDR1 is SGHAT and CDR2 is FQNNGV. This CDR3 is 15 amino acids long. The V and J ends lost 1 base and 1 base, in that order; junction bases with no gene match: 0. CDR3 in amino acids: CASSLASGNTGELFF. CDR3 bases: TGTGCCAGCAGCTTAGCTAGCGGGAACACCGGGGAGCTGTTTTTT.

The V and J genes are TRBV14 and TRBJ1-1, with D unresolved. Germline V CDR1 and CDR2: SGHDN, FVKESK. This CDR3 has 14 residues. Trimming cost V 4 bases and J 4 bases, with 13 bases left between them. CDR3 in DNA: TGTGCCAGCAGCCGTGAAAGTGGGCGCACTGAAGCTTTCTTT. It encodes CASSRESGRTEAFF.

Many counts were recorded for this clonotype. CDR3 in amino acids: CASSPPGARGRRETQYF. CDR3 nucleotide sequence: TGTGCCAGCAGCCCCCCGGGGGCAAGGGGCAGGAGGGAGACCCAGTACTTC. The chain employs TRBV11-2 and TRBJ2-5; D could derive from TRBD1 or TRBD2 (6 bases each). Germline CDR1 reads SGHAT; CDR2 reads FQNNGV. The CDR3 extends over 17 amino acids. V lost 5 bases and J 5 bases, leaving 24 bases between the germline ends.

This clonotype was detected only a few times. The V call is TRBV28, the J call TRBJ1-3; D unresolved. V lost 8 bases and J 0 bases, leaving 2 bases between the germline ends. CDR1 is MDHEN and CDR2 is SYDVKM in the germline V gene. This CDR3 has 11 amino acids. CDR3 region: CASLSGNTIYF. The CDR3 nucleotides are TGTGCCAGCCTCTCTGGAAACACCATATATTTT.

This clonotype was seen more than once but under ten times. The chain employs TRBV20-1 and TRBJ1-1, with 7 bases identical to TRBD1. Losses at the gene ends were 2 bases for V and 1 base for J; bases not matched to a gene: 7. CDR1 and CDR2 (germline): DFQATT, SNEGSKA (reference sequence). The CDR3 spans 15 residues. The CDR3 loop is CSARKGWDRNTEAFF. CDR3 in DNA: TGCAGTGCTAGAAAAGGGTGGGACAGGAACACTGAAGCTTTCTTT.